The rows below give T cell receptor beta chains drawn from one sample of a study of T cell responses to AZD1222 COVID-19 vaccine. The method was immunoSEQ multiplex PCR; TCRdb's version includes in-frame clones alone and lacks a portion of them. The repertoire holds about 110,000 clones, around nine tenths seen once, with 2% to 2.5% in the top ten. This specimen was peripheral blood, taken 28 days after the second AZD1222 dose. Every receptor here comes from an adult who received the AZD1222 COVID-19 vaccine. CDR3s include the opening cysteine and the closing phenylalanine or tryptophan. The order of the fields is J gene, V gene, D gene, clone size, CDR3 protein, CDR3 DNA. D genes are given only for firm matches. Where a row states a size, it is once, few, many or the class of an expanded clone; other rows omit it.

J: TRBJ1-5; V: TRBV23-1; D: TRBD1; size: .; CDR3: CAGLKGTEAWVAQHF; DNA: TGCGCCGGCCTCAAGGGGACAGAGGCATGGGTGGCCCAGCATTTT
J: TRBJ1-6; V: TRBV3-1/TRBV3-2; D: .; size: .; CDR3: CASSQVPFPRGTKDNSPLHF; DNA: TGTGCCAGCAGCCAAGTCCCTTTCCCCCGGGGAACTAAAGATAATTCACCCCTCCACTTT
J: TRBJ2-7; V: TRBV6-6; D: .; size: few; CDR3: CASSYGGDHYYEQYF; DNA: TGTGCCAGCAGTTATGGTGGGGACCATTACTACGAGCAGTACTTC
J: TRBJ2-2; V: TRBV7-3; D: .; size: .; CDR3: CASSLLAGLTGELFF; DNA: TGTGCCAGCAGCTTATTGGCCGGATTAACCGGGGAGCTGTTTTTT
J: TRBJ2-1; V: TRBV28; D: .; size: .; CDR3: CASSFPAGRSSYNEQFF; DNA: TGTGCCAGCAGTTTTCCCGCGGGGAGGAGCTCCTACAATGAGCAGTTCTTC
J: TRBJ1-2; V: TRBV6-4; D: .; size: .; CDR3: CASSEDGGLATGGGYTF; DNA: TGTGCCAGCAGTGAAGATGGCGGATTGGCGACCGGGGGTGGCTACACCTTC
J: TRBJ1-2; V: TRBV5-8; D: .; size: .; CDR3: CASSLARGYTF; DNA: TGTGCCAGCAGCTTGGCCAGAGGCTACACCTTC
J: TRBJ2-3; V: TRBV19; D: .; size: .; CDR3: CASSIGADTDTQYF; DNA: TGTGCCAGTAGTATAGGCGCGGACACAGATACGCAGTATTTT
J: TRBJ1-2; V: TRBV19; D: TRBD1; size: .; CDR3: CASSTPGQGTYGYTF; DNA: TGTGCCAGTAGTACGCCGGGACAGGGGACCTATGGCTACACCTTC
J: TRBJ2-1; V: TRBV7-8; D: .; size: .; CDR3: CASSGVGDEQFF; DNA: TGTGCCAGCAGCGGGGTGGGGGATGAGCAGTTCTTC
J: TRBJ2-3; V: TRBV7-9; D: TRBD2; size: .; CDR3: CASRRLAESTDTQYF; DNA: TGTGCCAGCAGGCGACTAGCGGAGAGCACAGATACGCAGTATTTT
J: TRBJ2-3; V: TRBV7-2; D: TRBD2; size: .; CDR3: CASSPRPSGISDTQYF; DNA: TGTGCCAGCAGCCCACGACCTAGCGGAATCTCAGATACGCAGTATTTT
J: TRBJ1-5; V: TRBV7-8; D: .; size: few; CDR3: CASKPPGDSNQPQHF; DNA: TGTGCCAGCAAGCCCCCGGGGGATAGCAATCAGCCCCAGCATTTT
J: TRBJ1-1; V: TRBV5-4; D: .; size: .; CDR3: CASSEDPGHVNTEAFF; DNA: TGTGCCAGCAGCGAAGATCCGGGACACGTGAACACTGAAGCTTTCTTT
J: TRBJ2-7; V: TRBV10-3; D: .; size: .; CDR3: CAISEGIYEQYF; DNA: TGTGCCATCAGCGAGGGTATATACGAGCAGTACTTC
J: TRBJ2-1; V: TRBV10-1; D: .; size: .; CDR3: CASSESTGSAEQFF; DNA: TGCGCCAGCAGTGAGTCGACGGGCAGCGCCGAGCAGTTCTTC
J: TRBJ2-2; V: TRBV7-3; D: .; size: .; CDR3: CASSLGGWTVGTGELFF; DNA: TGTGCCAGCAGCCTAGGGGGTTGGACAGTTGGCACCGGGGAGCTGTTTTTT
J: TRBJ2-2; V: TRBV6-2/TRBV6-3; D: TRBD1; size: .; CDR3: CASSSQGSGELFF; DNA: TGTGCCAGCAGTTCACAGGGGAGCGGGGAGCTGTTTTTT
J: TRBJ1-1; V: TRBV5-1; D: .; size: .; CDR3: CASSLVSSPANTEAFF; DNA: TGCGCCAGCAGCTTGGTATCTTCTCCAGCGAACACTGAAGCTTTCTTT
J: TRBJ2-7; V: TRBV27; D: TRBD1; size: once; CDR3: CASSLGLQGGPRGEEQYF; DNA: TGTGCCAGCAGTTTAGGATTACAGGGGGGCCCGCGAGGGGAAGAGCAGTACTTC
J: TRBJ1-1; V: TRBV18; D: .; size: .; CDR3: CASSPGQVNTEAFF; DNA: TGTGCCAGCTCACCAGGACAAGTGAACACTGAAGCTTTCTTT
J: TRBJ2-5; V: TRBV2; D: .; size: few; CDR3: CASKLERTEETQYF; DNA: TGTGCCAGCAAACTAGAGAGGACGGAAGAGACCCAGTACTTC
J: TRBJ2-7; V: TRBV7-9; D: TRBD1; size: .; CDR3: CASSLSGTGRHEQYF; DNA: TGTGCCAGCAGCTTGTCCGGGACAGGGCGCCACGAGCAGTACTTC
J: TRBJ2-5; V: TRBV19; D: TRBD1; size: .; CDR3: CASRLGQALGETQYF; DNA: TGTGCCAGTAGGCTGGGACAGGCTTTGGGGGAGACCCAGTACTTC
J: TRBJ1-4; V: TRBV9; D: TRBD1; size: .; CDR3: CASSGGQGNEKLFF; DNA: TGTGCCAGCAGCGGAGGACAGGGGAATGAAAAACTGTTTTTT
J: TRBJ2-2; V: TRBV6-4; D: TRBD2; size: .; CDR3: CASSPGLDLTGELFF; DNA: TGTGCCAGCAGTCCGGGACTAGATCTAACCGGGGAGCTGTTTTTT
J: TRBJ1-5; V: TRBV7-3; D: .; size: .; CDR3: CASSLHRENQPQHF; DNA: TGTGCCAGCAGCTTGCACAGGGAAAATCAGCCCCAGCATTTT
J: TRBJ1-3; V: TRBV9; D: .; size: medium-sized; CDR3: CASSVDLQNGNTIYF; DNA: TGTGCCAGCAGCGTAGATTTACAGAACGGAAACACCATATATTTT
J: TRBJ1-5; V: TRBV6-4; D: .; size: .; CDR3: CASSDSYSNQPQHF; DNA: TGTGCCAGCAGTGACAGTTATAGCAATCAGCCCCAGCATTTT
J: TRBJ1-5; V: TRBV28; D: TRBD1; size: .; CDR3: CASSSRTGLNQPQHF; DNA: TGTGCCAGCAGCTCCAGGACAGGCCTCAATCAGCCCCAGCATTTT
J: TRBJ2-5; V: TRBV28; D: .; size: .; CDR3: CASSLYRGQNKYF; DNA: TGTGCCAGCAGTTTATATAGGGGCCAGAACAAGTACTTC
J: TRBJ2-2; V: TRBV7-8; D: .; size: .; CDR3: CASSSLRLTGELFF; DNA: TGTGCCAGCAGCTCACTCAGGTTGACCGGGGAGCTGTTTTTT
J: TRBJ1-2; V: TRBV24-1; D: TRBD1; size: .; CDR3: CATSDFRQGYGYTF; DNA: TGTGCCACCAGTGATTTCAGACAGGGCTATGGCTACACCTTC
J: TRBJ1-5; V: TRBV6-5; D: TRBD1; size: .; CDR3: CASNLDRVRQPQHF; DNA: TGTGCCAGCAACCTGGACAGGGTCAGACAGCCCCAGCATTTT
J: TRBJ1-1; V: TRBV27; D: .; size: .; CDR3: CGQAFTEAFF; DNA: TGTGGCCAGGCGTTCACTGAAGCTTTCTTT
J: TRBJ2-2; V: TRBV27; D: TRBD1; size: .; CDR3: CASSREQGASYTGELFF; DNA: TGTGCCAGCAGTCGAGAACAGGGGGCCAGTTACACCGGGGAGCTGTTTTTT
J: TRBJ1-1; V: TRBV9; D: .; size: .; CDR3: CASSKVDKNTEAFF; DNA: TGTGCCAGCAGCAAAGTGGACAAGAACACTGAAGCTTTCTTT
J: TRBJ2-1; V: TRBV28; D: TRBD2; size: few; CDR3: CASSVLADIYNEQFF; DNA: TGTGCCAGCAGTGTCCTAGCGGATATCTACAATGAGCAGTTCTTC
J: TRBJ1-2; V: TRBV5-4; D: .; size: .; CDR3: CAASRANQNDGYTF; DNA: TGTGCAGCTTCGAGGGCTAATCAAAACGATGGCTACACCTTC
J: TRBJ2-2; V: TRBV3-1/TRBV3-2; D: .; size: once; CDR3: CASSQDPQGGNTGELFF; DNA: TGTGCCAGCAGCCAAGATCCCCAGGGAGGGAACACCGGGGAGCTGTTTTTT
J: TRBJ1-2; V: TRBV10-3; D: .; size: .; CDR3: CAIRGRENGYTF; DNA: TGTGCCATCAGAGGACGAGAGAATGGCTACACCTTC
J: TRBJ1-4; V: TRBV15; D: TRBD1; size: .; CDR3: CATSFGTVPEKLFF; DNA: TGTGCCACCAGCTTCGGGACAGTTCCTGAAAAACTGTTTTTT
J: TRBJ1-5; V: TRBV10-3; D: .; size: .; CDR3: CAISEKADSNQPQHF; DNA: TGTGCCATCAGTGAGAAGGCGGATAGCAATCAGCCCCAGCATTTT
J: TRBJ1-2; V: TRBV5-1; D: .; size: .; CDR3: CASSLSSGTNYGYTF; DNA: TGCGCCAGCAGCTTGTCATCCGGGACAAACTATGGCTACACCTTC